These T cell receptor beta chains were read from a single sample in a study of identifying expanded T cells in peripheral blood. Sequencing was performed with immunoSEQ multiplex PCR; in TCRdb, only in-frame clones are kept and a portion is missing. The sample lists 58,000 or so clones, roughly four fifths occurring once. Specimen: blood. The receptors originated from a person aged 18 to 70 in good health. Both conserved end residues are part of each CDR3. The D gene is left open where the match is weak.

CDR3 protein	V gene	J gene	D gene
CASIRDQNSYEQYF	TRBV27	TRBJ2-7	-
CARLISGRPPYEQYF	TRBV19	TRBJ2-7	TRBD2
CAWSAPGGRRETQYF	TRBV30	TRBJ2-5	TRBD2
CSGQGSSGNTIYF	TRBV29-1	TRBJ1-3	-
CASSEGLAGRTETQYF	TRBV6-1	TRBJ2-5	TRBD2
CASSLGPSGGTTDTQYF	TRBV7-9	TRBJ2-3	TRBD2
CASSLVSGGGGNEQFF	TRBV7-9	TRBJ2-1	-
CASGLVRAGSGGYQPQHF	TRBV12-5	TRBJ1-5	TRBD1
CSVDLDSSGANVLTF	TRBV29-1	TRBJ2-6	-
CASRIKSGTGGPCRVGNYGYTF	TRBV10-1	TRBJ1-2	TRBD1
CASSAGLAGGNTQYF	TRBV7-2	TRBJ2-3	TRBD2
CASSQTGRNYGYTF	TRBV18	TRBJ1-2	-
CASSFVGASAYNEQFF	TRBV7-9	TRBJ2-1	-
CAISESKTGTGYGYTF	TRBV10-3	TRBJ1-2	TRBD1
CSVEAGTRREYF	TRBV29-1	TRBJ2-3	-
CASSQEVAGGYEQYF	TRBV7-6	TRBJ2-7	TRBD2
CSVGQGVYEQYF	TRBV29-1	TRBJ2-7	TRBD1
CASSPVEQAPFYGYTF	TRBV5-4	TRBJ1-2	-
CASSLYVSGTGGGYTF	TRBV5-6	TRBJ1-2	TRBD1
CAPPRYVTVYGYTF	TRBV14	TRBJ1-2	-
CASSSNPDGNRLFF	TRBV5-5	TRBJ1-4	-
CASSVKGTEAFF	TRBV25-1	TRBJ1-1	-
CASSFKATGTVQYF	TRBV27	TRBJ2-4	TRBD1
CASSLRLGLSDEQYF	TRBV4-2	TRBJ2-7	-
CASSISLGGGPSYNEQFF	TRBV19	TRBJ2-1	TRBD2
CASSVDRVETQYF	TRBV5-1	TRBJ2-5	TRBD1
CASSPSTGVTQYF	TRBV5-1	TRBJ2-5	-
CASRLSGTSAGELFF	TRBV5-4	TRBJ2-2	TRBD2
CATRGGQETQYF	TRBV10-3	TRBJ2-5	-
CASSLSTGNGYTF	TRBV27	TRBJ1-2	TRBD1
CASSGPGGREQFF	TRBV7-3	TRBJ2-1	TRBD1
CASKISTGAPYEQYF	TRBV19	TRBJ2-7	-
CASSARGQETQYF	TRBV2	TRBJ2-5	-
CASSLERNTQYF	TRBV7-9	TRBJ2-3	-
CASTKGRVLFTF	TRBV2	TRBJ1-2	-
CAVSGGAYEQFF	TRBV10-3	TRBJ2-1	TRBD2
CASRQGVGTEAFF	TRBV6-5	TRBJ1-1	TRBD1
CASKVTSPNQDTQYF	TRBV6-5	TRBJ2-3	TRBD2
CASSFSITFSGNTIYF	TRBV10-2	TRBJ1-3	-
CASSLAGRSETQYF	TRBV7-9	TRBJ2-5	-